What follows are 19 T cell receptor beta chains derived from one specimen sequenced in a study of blood T cell repertoires in COVID-19. Sequenced by immunoSEQ multiplex PCR; TCRdb stores in-frame clones only, minus some. In the table there are almost 350,000 clones, about nine tenths of which are singletons. Input material: peripheral blood. Every receptor here comes from an older woman with COVID-19, enrolled during active disease.

This chain uses TRBV4-2 with TRBJ1-6; D perhaps matches TRBD1 (6 bases). V was trimmed by 0 bases and J by 10 bases, leaving 19 bases between them. This CDR3 spans 17 amino acids. Germline CDR1 LGHNA, CDR2 YNFKEQ. The CDR3 region has the DNA TGTGCCAGCAGCCAAGAGGGTGGGGCAGGGGTAGGGTCACCCCTCCACTTT. This encodes CASSQEGGAGVGSPLHF.

This clone has a single count. The chain employs TRBV4-1 and TRBJ1-6; 8 bases are a match to TRBD1. Germline-derived CDR1 and CDR2 are MGHRA and YSYEKL. CDR3 length: 16 amino acids. With V trimmed by 1 base and J by 5 bases, 4 bases remained unmatched. CDR3 coding DNA: TGCGCCAGCAGCCAAGCAGGGGGCTTGGATAATTCACCCCTCCACTTT. Protein product: CASSQAGGLDNSPLHF.

The chain employs TRBV7-9 and TRBJ1-1; D ambiguous. This CDR3 comprises 14 residues. CDR1 and CDR2 (germline): SEHNR, FQNEAQ (reference sequence). V was pared by 5 bases and J by 1 base, with 11 bases between. CDR3: CASSLELTNTEAFF. CDR3 DNA: TGTGCCAGCAGCCTCGAACTTACGAACACTGAAGCTTTCTTT. The variable domain in full, with the rest retrieved from reference TRBV7-9 and TRBJ1-1, is DTGVSQNPRHKITKRGQNVTFRCDPISEHNRLYWYRQTLGQGPEFLTYFQNEAQLEKSRLLSDRFSAERPKGSFSTLEIQRTEQGDSAMYLCASSLELTNTEAFFGQGTRLTVV.

The chain has TRBV6-6 and TRBJ1-1, with D possibly being TRBD1 (5 bases). V shed 2 bases and J shed 4 bases, with 5 bases lying between them. This CDR3 is 12 amino acids long. CDR1 is MNHNY and CDR2 is SVGAGI in the germline V gene (reference sequence). CDR3 DNA sequence: TGTGCCAGCAGTTACACAGGCACTGAAGCTTTCTTT. It translates to CASSYTGTEAFF.

This clone was detected a few times. This rearrangement joins TRBV6-1 to TRBJ1-2; D might be TRBD1 (5 bases). V was trimmed by 2 bases and J by 2 bases, leaving 6 bases between them. The CDR3 length is 13 residues. Germline CDR1 and CDR2: MNHNS and SASEGT. The CDR3 spells CASSEPGNYGYTF. Here the CDR3 DNA reads TGTGCCAGCAGTGAACCAGGGAACTATGGCTACACCTTC.

This chain joins TRBV6-1 and TRBJ2-1; D remains ambiguous. CDR1 and CDR2 from the germline V gene are MNHNS and SASEGT. This CDR3 has 12 amino acids. Trimming removed 3 bases at V and 7 bases at J, with 7 bases between. CDR3 sequence: CASSDPKNEQFF. The CDR3 bases are TGTGCCAGCAGTGACCCAAAAAATGAGCAGTTCTTC.

The chain links TRBV6-1 to TRBJ1-5; 8 bases are a match to TRBD1. The CDR3 is made up of 17 amino acids. Unmatched junction bases numbered 12, after V lost 2 bases and J lost 6 bases. Germline V gene data show CDR1 as MNHNS and CDR2 as SASEGT. As DNA, the CDR3 is TGTGCCAGCAGTGAATGGGGTCGGACAGGGTCTCGTCAGCCCCAGCATTTT. Its translation: CASSEWGRTGSRQPQHF.

V is TRBV5-1 and J is TRBJ1-1; D is possibly TRBD1 (5 bases). The CDR3 totals 15 residues. The germline V and J ends were trimmed by 0 bases and 1 base, with 10 bases remaining between them. Germline V CDR1 and CDR2: SGHRS, YFSETQ. For the CDR3, the DNA is TGCGCCAGCAGCTTGGAGGGGAAGAGGAACACTGAAGCTTTCTTT. It yields the protein CASSLEGKRNTEAFF.

This chain links TRBV20-1 with TRBJ1-1, with D maybe TRBD1 (5 bases). The V and J ends lost 3 bases and 3 bases respectively, with 5 bases between them. Germline CDR1 reads DFQATT; CDR2 reads SNEGSKA (reference sequence). This CDR3 has 11 residues. CDR3 protein: CSASRDTEAFF. In DNA form, the CDR3 reads TGCAGTGCTAGCAGGGACACTGAAGCTTTCTTT.

This clone came up once. V usage is TRBV20-1 and J usage is TRBJ2-5; 7 bases are shared with TRBD2. V shed 3 bases, J shed 4 bases, and the junction held 8 bases outside the gene matches. The CDR3 sequence is 14 residues long. Germline CDR1 and CDR2: DFQATT and SNEGSKA (reference sequence). The CDR3 bases are TGCAGTGCTAGTGTGGGGGGGGTCAGAGAGACCCAGTACTTC. Its protein product is CSASVGGVRETQYF.

The chain is built from TRBV7-2 and TRBJ2-6; D gene uncertain. V was trimmed by 4 bases and J by 0 bases, leaving 7 bases between them. Germline V gives CDR1 SGHTA, CDR2 FQGNSA. The CDR3 extends over 15 amino acids. In DNA, the CDR3 is TGTGCCAGCAGCTCAGGATACTCTGGGGCCAACGTCCTGACTTTC. Protein: CASSSGYSGANVLTF.

J is TRBJ1-2 and V is TRBV20-1; 7 bases are a match to TRBD1. This CDR3 spans 13 amino acids. Germline V gives CDR1 DFQATT, CDR2 SNEGSKA (reference sequence). The V and J ends lost 3 bases and 5 bases, in that order; junction bases with no gene match: 6. CDR3 sequence reads: CSASGDSAYGYTF. In DNA form, the CDR3 reads TGCAGTGCTAGTGGGGACAGCGCTTATGGCTACACCTTC.

V and J are TRBV3-1 (or the pseudogene TRBV3-2) and TRBJ1-3; 11 bases are a match to TRBD1. From germline, CDR1 is LGHDT and CDR2 YNNKEL (reference sequence). The CDR3 is 14 residues long. V shed 4 bases and J 7 bases; nucleotides not matched to a gene: 3. The CDR3 bases are TGTGCCAGCAGCCCAAGGGACAGGGGGAACACCATATATTTT. This gives the protein CASSPRDRGNTIYF.

The chain links TRBV30 to TRBJ1-2; D is undetermined. V shed 3 bases and J shed 4 bases, with 9 bases lying between them. The CDR3 is 12 residues long. Germline V gene data show CDR1 as GTSNPN and CDR2 as SVGIG (reference sequence). CDR3 amino acids: CAWRTTSYGYTF. As DNA, the CDR3 is TGTGCCTGGAGGACAACGTCCTATGGCTACACCTTC.

The chain has TRBV6-5 and TRBJ1-3, with no clear D. Looked up from germline, CDR1 is MNHEY and CDR2 is SVGAGI. The CDR3 loop spans 15 amino acids. V lost 6 bases and J lost 2, with 14 bases in between. The CDR3 reads CASSQALPPGNTIYF. The CDR3 DNA is TGTGCCAGCAGCCAAGCTCTCCCCCCTGGAAACACCATATATTTT.

The CDR3, as DNA: TGTGCCAGCAGCTTGGAGGCTAGCGGGGGCCCAGATACGCAGTATTTT. Translated, it gives CASSLEASGGPDTQYF. This chain uses TRBV5-4 with TRBJ2-3; 10 nucleotides match TRBD2. V lost 0 bases to trimming and J lost 4 bases; unmatched junction nucleotides: 5. There are 16 residues in the CDR3. Germline V gives CDR1 SGHNT, CDR2 YYREEE (reference sequence).

The rearrangement joins TRBV19 to TRBJ1-5; a weak D match, TRBD1 (6 bases). The CDR3 spans 13 residues. Germline assignment: CDR1 LNHDA and CDR2 SQIVND (reference sequence). The V and J ends lost 3 bases and 10 bases respectively, with 13 bases between them. This CDR3 reads CASSIGTPNPQHF. DNA for the CDR3: TGTGCCAGTAGTATCGGGACACCTAACCCCCAGCATTTT. Combining the CDR3 with reference TRBV19 and TRBJ1-5 gives the whole variable domain DGGITQSPKYLFRKEGQNVTLSCEQNLNHDAMYWYRQDPGQGLRLIYYSQIVNDFQKGDIAEGYSVSREKKESFPLTVTSAQKNPTAFYLCASSIGTPNPQHFGDGTRLSIL.

The chain links TRBV10-3 to TRBJ1-5; 7 bases line up with TRBD1. After removal of 6 bases from V and 4 bases from J, the junction contained 9 bases not matched to a gene. CDR3 length: 15 amino acids. The germline gives CDR1 ENHRY, CDR2 SYGVKD. CDR3 bases: TGTGCCATCAGCACCTCCGGGACAGCGAATCAGCCCCAGCATTTT. It is translated as CAISTSGTANQPQHF.

Regarding this clone: Additional DNA sequences in this sample encode the identical CDR3. The chain couples TRBV30 to TRBJ2-3; D gene unclear. Germline V gene data show CDR1 as GTSNPN and CDR2 as SVGIG (reference sequence). V lost 2 bases and J lost 0, with 3 bases in between. This CDR3 is built from 12 residues. CDR3 residues: CAWSLSTDTQYF. CDR3 nucleotide sequence: TGTGCCTGGAGTCTAAGCACAGATACGCAGTATTTT.